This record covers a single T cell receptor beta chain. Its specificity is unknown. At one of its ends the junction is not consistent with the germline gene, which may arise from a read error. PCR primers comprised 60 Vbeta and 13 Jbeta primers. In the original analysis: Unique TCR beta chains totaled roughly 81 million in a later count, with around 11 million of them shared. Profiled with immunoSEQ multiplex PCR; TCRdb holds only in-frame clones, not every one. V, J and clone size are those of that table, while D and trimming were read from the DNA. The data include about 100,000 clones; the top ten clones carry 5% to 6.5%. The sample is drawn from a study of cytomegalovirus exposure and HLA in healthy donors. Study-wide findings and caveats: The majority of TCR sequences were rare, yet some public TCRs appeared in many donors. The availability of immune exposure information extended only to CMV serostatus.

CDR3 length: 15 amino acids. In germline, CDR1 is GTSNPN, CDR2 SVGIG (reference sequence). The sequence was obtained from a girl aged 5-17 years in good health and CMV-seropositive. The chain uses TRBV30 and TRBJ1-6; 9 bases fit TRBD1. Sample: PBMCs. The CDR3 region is CAGSAGGTGTSPLHF. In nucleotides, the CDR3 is TGTGCCGGGAGCGCCGGGGGGACAGGGACTTCACCCCTCCACTTT.